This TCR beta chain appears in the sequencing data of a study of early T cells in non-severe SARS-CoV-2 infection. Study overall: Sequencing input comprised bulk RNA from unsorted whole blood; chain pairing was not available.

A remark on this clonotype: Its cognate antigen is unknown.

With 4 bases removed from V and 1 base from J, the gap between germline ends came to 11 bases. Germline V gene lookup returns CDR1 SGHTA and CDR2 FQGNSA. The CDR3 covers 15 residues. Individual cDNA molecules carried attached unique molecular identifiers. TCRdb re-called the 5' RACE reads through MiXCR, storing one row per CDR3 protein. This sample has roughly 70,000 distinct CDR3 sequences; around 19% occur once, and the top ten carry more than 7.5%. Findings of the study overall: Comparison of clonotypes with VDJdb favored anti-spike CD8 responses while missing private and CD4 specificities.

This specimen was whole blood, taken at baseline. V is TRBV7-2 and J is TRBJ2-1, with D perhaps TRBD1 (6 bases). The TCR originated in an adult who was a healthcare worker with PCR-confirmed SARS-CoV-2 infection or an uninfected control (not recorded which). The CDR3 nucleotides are TGTGCCAGCAGCTACAGGGCAGTATCCTACAATGAGCAGTTCTTC. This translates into CASSYRAVSYNEQFF. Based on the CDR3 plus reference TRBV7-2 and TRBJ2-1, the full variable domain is GAGVSQSPSNKVTEKGKDVELRCDPISGHTALYWYRQSLGQGLEFLIYFQGNSAPDKSGLPSDRFSAERTGGSVSTLTIQRTQQEDSAVYLCASSYRAVSYNEQFFGPGTRLTVL.